This T cell receptor (beta chain) appears in the sequencing data of a study of T cell responses to AZD1222 COVID-19 vaccine. Findings of the study overall: Of the AZD1222 recipients, only five or six were seropositive at baseline.

This CDR3 comprises 17 residues. V dropped 4 bases and J dropped 1; count of bases not matched to a gene: 7. CDR1 SGHTA and CDR2 FQGNSA come from the germline V gene. Turning to this clone: Its antigen is unidentified.

TCRdb's table, derived via immunoSEQ multiplex PCR, lists solely in-frame clones and lacks some. This sample has 80,000 or so clones, with about 82% found just once. Source: peripheral blood, taken on day 0 of AZD1222 vaccination. This clonotype was sampled from an adult in good health. The chain employs TRBV7-2 and TRBJ2-2; 9 bases align to TRBD1. The CDR3 sequence: CASSSRQGQGNTGELFF. Written as DNA, the CDR3 is TGTGCCAGCAGCTCCCGTCAGGGACAGGGGAACACCGGGGAGCTGTTTTTT.